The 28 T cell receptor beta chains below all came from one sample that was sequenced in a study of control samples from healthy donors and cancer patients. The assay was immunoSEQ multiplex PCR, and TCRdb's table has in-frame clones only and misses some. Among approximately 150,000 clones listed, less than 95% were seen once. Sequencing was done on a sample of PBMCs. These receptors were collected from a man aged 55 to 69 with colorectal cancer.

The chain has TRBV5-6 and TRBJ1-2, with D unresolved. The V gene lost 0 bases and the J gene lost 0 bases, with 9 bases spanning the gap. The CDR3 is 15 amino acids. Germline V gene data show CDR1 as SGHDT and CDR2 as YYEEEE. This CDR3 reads CASSLGAQANYGYTF. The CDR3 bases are TGTGCCAGCAGCTTGGGTGCGCAAGCTAACTATGGCTACACCTTC.

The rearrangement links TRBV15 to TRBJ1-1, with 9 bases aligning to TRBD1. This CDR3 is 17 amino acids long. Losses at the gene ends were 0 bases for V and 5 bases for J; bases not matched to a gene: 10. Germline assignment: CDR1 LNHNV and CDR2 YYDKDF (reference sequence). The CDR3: CATSRDRTTGGDTEAFF. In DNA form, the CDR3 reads TGTGCCACCAGCAGAGACAGGACGACAGGGGGTGATACTGAAGCTTTCTTT. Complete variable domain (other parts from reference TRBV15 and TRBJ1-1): DAMVIQNPRYQVTQFGKPVTLSCSQTLNHNVMYWYQQKSSQAPKLLFHYYDKDFNNEADTPDNFQSRRPNTSFCFLDIRSPGLGDTAMYLCATSRDRTTGGDTEAFFGQGTRLTVV.

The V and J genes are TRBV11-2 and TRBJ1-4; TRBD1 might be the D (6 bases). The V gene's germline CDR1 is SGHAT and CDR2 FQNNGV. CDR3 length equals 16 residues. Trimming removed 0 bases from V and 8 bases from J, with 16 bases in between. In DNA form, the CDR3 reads TGTGCCAGCAGCTTAGATCGAGGCAGGGGTGCGGAAAAACTGTTTTTT. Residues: CASSLDRGRGAEKLFF. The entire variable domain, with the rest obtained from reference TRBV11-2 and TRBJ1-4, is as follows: EAGVAQSPRYKIIEKRQSVAFWCNPISGHATLYWYQQILGQGPKLLIQFQNNGVVDDSQLPKDRFSAERLKGVDSTLKIQPAKLEDSAVYLCASSLDRGRGAEKLFFGSGTQLSVL.

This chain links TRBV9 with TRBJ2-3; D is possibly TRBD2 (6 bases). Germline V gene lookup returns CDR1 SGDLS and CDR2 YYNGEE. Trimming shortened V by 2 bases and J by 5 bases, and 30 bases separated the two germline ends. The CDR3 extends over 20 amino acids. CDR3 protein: CASSVSLRGWEYGGIDTQYF. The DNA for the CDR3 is TGTGCCAGCAGCGTCTCCTTACGAGGATGGGAGTACGGGGGAATAGATACGCAGTATTTT.

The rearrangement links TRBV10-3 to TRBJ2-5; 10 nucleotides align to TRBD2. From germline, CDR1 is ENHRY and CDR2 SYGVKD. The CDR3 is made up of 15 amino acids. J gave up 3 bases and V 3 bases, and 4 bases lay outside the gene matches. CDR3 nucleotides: TGTGCCATCAGTGAAGGAAGCGGGGGGGAAGAGACCCAGTACTTC. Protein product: CAISEGSGGEETQYF.

CDR3 sequence: CASSLLQAQETQYF. In DNA form, the CDR3 reads TGCGCCAGCAGCTTGTTACAGGCCCAAGAGACCCAGTACTTC. V gene TRBV5-1 combines with J gene TRBJ2-5; D may be TRBD1 (5 bases). The germline CDR1 and CDR2 sequences are SGHRS and YFSETQ. V was clipped by 1 base and J by 1 base, with 8 bases between them. The CDR3 is 14 residues long.

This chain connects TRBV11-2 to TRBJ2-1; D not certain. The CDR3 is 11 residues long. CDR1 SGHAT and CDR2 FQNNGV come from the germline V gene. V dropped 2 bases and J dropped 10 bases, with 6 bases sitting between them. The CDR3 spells CASSLFGEQFF. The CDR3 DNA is TGTGCCAGCAGCTTATTTGGCGAGCAGTTCTTC.

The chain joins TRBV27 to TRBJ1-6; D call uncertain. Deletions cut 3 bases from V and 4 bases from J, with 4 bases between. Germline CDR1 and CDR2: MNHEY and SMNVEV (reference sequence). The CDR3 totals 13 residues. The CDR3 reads CASSFGYNSPLHF. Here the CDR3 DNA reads TGTGCCAGCAGTTTTGGTTATAATTCACCCCTCCACTTT.

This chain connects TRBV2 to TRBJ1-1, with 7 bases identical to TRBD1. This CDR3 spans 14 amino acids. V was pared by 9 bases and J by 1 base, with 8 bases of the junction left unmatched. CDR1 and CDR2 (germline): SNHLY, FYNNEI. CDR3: CASRQGQENTEAFF. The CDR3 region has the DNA TGTGCCAGTCGACAGGGTCAGGAGAACACTGAAGCTTTCTTT.

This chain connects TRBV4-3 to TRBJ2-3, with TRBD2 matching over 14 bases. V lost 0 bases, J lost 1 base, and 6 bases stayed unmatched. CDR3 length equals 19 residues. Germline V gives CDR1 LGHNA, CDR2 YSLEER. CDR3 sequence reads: CASSQDPEGLAGGTDTQYF. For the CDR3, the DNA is TGCGCCAGCAGCCAAGATCCGGAGGGACTAGCGGGGGGCACAGATACGCAGTATTTT.

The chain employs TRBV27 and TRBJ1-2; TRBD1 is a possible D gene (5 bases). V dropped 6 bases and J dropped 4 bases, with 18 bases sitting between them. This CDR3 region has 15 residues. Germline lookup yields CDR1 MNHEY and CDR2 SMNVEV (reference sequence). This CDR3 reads CASSEGWGGAYGYTF. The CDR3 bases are TGTGCCAGCAGCGAAGGCTGGGGAGGGGCCTATGGCTACACCTTC.

The DNA for the CDR3 is TGTGCCAGCTCACCAAGCAGAGATCAGCCCCAGCATTTT. Residues: CASSPSRDQPQHF. The chain recombines TRBV18 with TRBJ1-5; D gene ambiguous. Deletions cut 2 bases from V and 5 bases from J, with 7 bases between. Per germline, CDR1 KGHSH and CDR2 LQKENI. The CDR3 runs 13 residues.

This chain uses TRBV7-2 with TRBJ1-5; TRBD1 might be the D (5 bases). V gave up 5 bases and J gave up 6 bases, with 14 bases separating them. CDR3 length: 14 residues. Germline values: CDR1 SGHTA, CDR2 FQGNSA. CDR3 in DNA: TGTGCCAGCAGCCCAGGGTACAGCGCTCAGCCCCAGCATTTT. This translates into CASSPGYSAQPQHF.

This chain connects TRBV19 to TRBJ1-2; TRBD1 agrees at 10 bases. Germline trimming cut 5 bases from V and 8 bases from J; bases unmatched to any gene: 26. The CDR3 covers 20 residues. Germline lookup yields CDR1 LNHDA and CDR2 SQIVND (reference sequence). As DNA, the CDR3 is TGTGCCAGTAGTTCCCGGCCCCTCGGACAGGGGGTAACCCCGGCGGGGGGCTACACCTTC. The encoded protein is CASSSRPLGQGVTPAGGYTF.

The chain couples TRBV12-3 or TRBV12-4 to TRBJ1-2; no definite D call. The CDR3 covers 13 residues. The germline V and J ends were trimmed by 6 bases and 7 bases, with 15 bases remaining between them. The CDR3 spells CASRPRSFGGYTF. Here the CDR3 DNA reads TGTGCCAGCAGGCCCCGTTCGTTTGGTGGCTACACCTTC.

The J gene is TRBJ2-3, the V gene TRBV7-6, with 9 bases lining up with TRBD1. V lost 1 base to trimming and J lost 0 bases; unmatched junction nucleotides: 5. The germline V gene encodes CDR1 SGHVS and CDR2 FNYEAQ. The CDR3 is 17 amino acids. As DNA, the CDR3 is TGTGCCAGCAGCTTAGGCCGACAGGGGGTGAGCACAGATACGCAGTATTTT. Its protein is CASSLGRQGVSTDTQYF. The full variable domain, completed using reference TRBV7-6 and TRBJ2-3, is GAGVSQSPRYKVTKRGQDVALRCDPISGHVSLYWYRQALGQGPEFLTYFNYEAQQDKSGLPNDRFSAERPEGSISTLTIQRTEQRDSAMYRCASSLGRQGVSTDTQYFGPGTRLTVL.

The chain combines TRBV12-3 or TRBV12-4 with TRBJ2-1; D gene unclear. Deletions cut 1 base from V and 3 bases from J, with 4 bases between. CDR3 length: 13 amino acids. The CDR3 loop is CASSLELYNEQFF. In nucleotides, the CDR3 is TGTGCCAGCAGTTTAGAACTCTACAATGAGCAGTTCTTC.

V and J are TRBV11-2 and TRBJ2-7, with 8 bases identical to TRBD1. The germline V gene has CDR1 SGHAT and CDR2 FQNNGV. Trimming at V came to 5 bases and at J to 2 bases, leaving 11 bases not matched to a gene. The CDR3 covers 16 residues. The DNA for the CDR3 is TGTGCCAGCAGCCCCACTACAGGGGGGCGGGCCTACGAGCAGTACTTC. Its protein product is CASSPTTGGRAYEQYF.

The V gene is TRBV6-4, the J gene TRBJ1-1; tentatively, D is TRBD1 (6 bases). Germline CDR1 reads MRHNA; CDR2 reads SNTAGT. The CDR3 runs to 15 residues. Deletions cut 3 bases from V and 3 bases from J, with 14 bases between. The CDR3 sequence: CASSEAPGAHTEAFF. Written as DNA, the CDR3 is TGTGCCAGCAGTGAGGCTCCGGGGGCTCACACTGAAGCTTTCTTT.

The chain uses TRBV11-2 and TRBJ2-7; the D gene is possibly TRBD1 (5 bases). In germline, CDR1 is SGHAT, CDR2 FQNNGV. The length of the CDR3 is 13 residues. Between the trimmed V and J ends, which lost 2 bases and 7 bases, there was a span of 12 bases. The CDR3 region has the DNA TGTGCCAGCAGCTTATCCCCAGGGTGGGAGCAGTACTTC. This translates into CASSLSPGWEQYF.

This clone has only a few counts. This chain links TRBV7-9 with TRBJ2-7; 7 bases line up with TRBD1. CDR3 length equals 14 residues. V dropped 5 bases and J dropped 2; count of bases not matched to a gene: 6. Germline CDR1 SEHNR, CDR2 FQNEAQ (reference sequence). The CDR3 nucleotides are TGTGCCAGCAGCACCGGGACAGAGGCCTACGAGCAGTACTTC. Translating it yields CASSTGTEAYEQYF.

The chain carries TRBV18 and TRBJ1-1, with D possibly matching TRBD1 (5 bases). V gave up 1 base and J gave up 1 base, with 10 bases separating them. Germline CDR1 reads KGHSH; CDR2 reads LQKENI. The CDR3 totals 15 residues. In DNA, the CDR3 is TGTGCCAGCTCACCACGAGGGGTTGAGAACACTGAAGCTTTCTTT. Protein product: CASSPRGVENTEAFF.

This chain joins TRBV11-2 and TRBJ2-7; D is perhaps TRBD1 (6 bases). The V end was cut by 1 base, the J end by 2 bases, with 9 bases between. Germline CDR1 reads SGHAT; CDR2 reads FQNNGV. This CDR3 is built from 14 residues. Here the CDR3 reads CASSLVPGAYEQYF. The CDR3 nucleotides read TGTGCCAGCAGCTTAGTTCCAGGGGCCTACGAGCAGTACTTC.

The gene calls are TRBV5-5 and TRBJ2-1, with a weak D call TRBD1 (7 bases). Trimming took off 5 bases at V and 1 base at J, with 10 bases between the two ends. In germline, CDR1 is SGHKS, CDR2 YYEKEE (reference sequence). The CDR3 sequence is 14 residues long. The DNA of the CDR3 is TGTGCCAGCAGTGCAGGGGGGTCCTACAATGAGCAGTTCTTC. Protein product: CASSAGGSYNEQFF.

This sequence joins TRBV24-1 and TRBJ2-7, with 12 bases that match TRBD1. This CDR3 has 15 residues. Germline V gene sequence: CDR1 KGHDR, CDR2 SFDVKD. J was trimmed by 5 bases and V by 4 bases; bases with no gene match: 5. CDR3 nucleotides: TGTGCCACCAGTGACACGGGACAGGGGGCCAACGAGCAGTACTTC. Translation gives CATSDTGQGANEQYF.

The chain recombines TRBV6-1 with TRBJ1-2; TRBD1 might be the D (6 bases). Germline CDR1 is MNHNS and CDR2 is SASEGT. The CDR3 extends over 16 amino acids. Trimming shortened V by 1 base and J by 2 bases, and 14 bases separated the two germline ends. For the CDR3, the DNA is TGTGCCAGCAGTGAAGTTGTCAGGCAGGGGAACTATGGCTACACCTTC. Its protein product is CASSEVVRQGNYGYTF.

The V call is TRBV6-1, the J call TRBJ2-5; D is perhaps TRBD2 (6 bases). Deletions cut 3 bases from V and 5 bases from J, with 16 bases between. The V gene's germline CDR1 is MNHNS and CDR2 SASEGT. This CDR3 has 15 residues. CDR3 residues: CASSERRDRGETQYF. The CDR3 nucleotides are TGTGCCAGCAGTGAGCGCCGGGACCGGGGGGAGACCCAGTACTTC.

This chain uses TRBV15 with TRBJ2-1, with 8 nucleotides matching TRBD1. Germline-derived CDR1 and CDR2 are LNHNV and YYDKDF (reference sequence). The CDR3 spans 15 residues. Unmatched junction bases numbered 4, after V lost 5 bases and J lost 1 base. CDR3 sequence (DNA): TGTGCCACCAGCGGTGACAGGGGATCCTACAATGAGCAGTTCTTC. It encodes CATSGDRGSYNEQFF.